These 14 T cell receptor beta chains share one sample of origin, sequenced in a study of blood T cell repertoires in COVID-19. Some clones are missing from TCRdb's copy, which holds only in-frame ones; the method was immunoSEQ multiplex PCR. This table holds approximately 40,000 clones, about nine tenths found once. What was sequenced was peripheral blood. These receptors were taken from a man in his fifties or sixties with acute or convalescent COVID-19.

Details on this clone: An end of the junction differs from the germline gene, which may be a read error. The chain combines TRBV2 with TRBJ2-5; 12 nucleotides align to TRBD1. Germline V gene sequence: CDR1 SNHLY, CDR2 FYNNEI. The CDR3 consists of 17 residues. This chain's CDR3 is CASSEYIGTGGQKTQYF. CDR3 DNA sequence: TGTGCCAGCAGTGAATACATTGGGACAGGGGGCCAAAAGACCCAGTACTTC.

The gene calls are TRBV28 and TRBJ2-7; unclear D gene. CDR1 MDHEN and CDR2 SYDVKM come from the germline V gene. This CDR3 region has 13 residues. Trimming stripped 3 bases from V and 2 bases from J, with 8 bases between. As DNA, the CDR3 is TGTGCCAGCAGTTTGACACCTACCTACGAGCAGTACGTC. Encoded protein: CASSLTPTYEQYV.

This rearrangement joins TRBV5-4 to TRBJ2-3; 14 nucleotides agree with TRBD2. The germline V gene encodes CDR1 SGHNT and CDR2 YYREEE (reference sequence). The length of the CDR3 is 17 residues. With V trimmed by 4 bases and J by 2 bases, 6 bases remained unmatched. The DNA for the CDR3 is TGTGCCAGCAGCGGAGGACTAGCGGGAGGATCCACAGATACGCAGTATTTT. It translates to CASSGGLAGGSTDTQYF.

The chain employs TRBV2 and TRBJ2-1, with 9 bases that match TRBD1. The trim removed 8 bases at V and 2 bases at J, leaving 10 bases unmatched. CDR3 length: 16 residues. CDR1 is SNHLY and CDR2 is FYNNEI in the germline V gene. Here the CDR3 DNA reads TGTGCCAGCCCTATTGACAGGGGGACCGCCTACAATGAGCAGTTCTTC. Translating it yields CASPIDRGTAYNEQFF.

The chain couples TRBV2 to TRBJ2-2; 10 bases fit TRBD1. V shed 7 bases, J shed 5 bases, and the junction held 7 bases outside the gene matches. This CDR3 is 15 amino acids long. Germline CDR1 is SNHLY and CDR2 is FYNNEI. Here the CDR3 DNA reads TGTGCCAGCATGAGGGACAGGGGCTGGACCGGGGAGCTGTTTTTT. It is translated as CASMRDRGWTGELFF.

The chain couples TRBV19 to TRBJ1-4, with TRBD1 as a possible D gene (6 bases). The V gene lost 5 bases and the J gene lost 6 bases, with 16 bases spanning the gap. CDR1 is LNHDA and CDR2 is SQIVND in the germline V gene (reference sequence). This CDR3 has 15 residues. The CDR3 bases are TGTGCCAGTAGTTCCCTACAGGGTATATATGAAAAACTGTTTTTT. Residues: CASSSLQGIYEKLFF.

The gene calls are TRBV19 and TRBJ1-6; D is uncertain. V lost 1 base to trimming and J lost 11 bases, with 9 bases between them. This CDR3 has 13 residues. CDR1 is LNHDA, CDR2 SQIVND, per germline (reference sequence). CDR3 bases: TGTGCCAGTAGTATAGCCCGAGTGCCACCCCTCCACTTT. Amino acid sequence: CASSIARVPPLHF.

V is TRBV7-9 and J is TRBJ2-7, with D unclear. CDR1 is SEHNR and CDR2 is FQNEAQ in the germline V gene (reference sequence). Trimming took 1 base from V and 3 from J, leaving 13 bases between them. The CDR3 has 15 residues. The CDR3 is CASSLVVAQFYEQYF. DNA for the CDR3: TGTGCCAGCAGCTTAGTCGTGGCACAGTTCTACGAGCAGTACTTC.

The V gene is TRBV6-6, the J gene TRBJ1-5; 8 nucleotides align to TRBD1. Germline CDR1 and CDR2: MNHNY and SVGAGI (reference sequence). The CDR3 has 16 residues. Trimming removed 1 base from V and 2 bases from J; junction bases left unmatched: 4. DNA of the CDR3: TGTGCCAGCAGTTACTTTGGACAGGGAGGCAATCAGCCCCAGCATTTT. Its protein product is CASSYFGQGGNQPQHF.

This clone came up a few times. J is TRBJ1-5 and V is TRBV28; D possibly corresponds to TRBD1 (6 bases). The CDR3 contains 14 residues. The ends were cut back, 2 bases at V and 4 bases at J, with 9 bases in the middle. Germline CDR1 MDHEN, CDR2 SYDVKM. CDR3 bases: TGTGCCAGCAGTTTAACAGGGTGGAATCAGCCCCAGCATTTT. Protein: CASSLTGWNQPQHF.

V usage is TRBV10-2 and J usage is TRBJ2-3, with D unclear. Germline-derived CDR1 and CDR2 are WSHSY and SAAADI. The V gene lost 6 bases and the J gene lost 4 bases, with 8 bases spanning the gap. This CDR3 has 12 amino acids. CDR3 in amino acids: CASRVASDTQYF. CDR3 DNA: TGCGCCAGCAGGGTAGCTTCAGATACGCAGTATTTT.

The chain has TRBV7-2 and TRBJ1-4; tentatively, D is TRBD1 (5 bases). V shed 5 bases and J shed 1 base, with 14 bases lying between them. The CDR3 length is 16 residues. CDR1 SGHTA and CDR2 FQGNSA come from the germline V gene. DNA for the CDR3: TGTGCCAGCAGCCTGGGGGGGGGATTAACTAATGAAAAACTGTTTTTT. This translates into CASSLGGGLTNEKLFF.

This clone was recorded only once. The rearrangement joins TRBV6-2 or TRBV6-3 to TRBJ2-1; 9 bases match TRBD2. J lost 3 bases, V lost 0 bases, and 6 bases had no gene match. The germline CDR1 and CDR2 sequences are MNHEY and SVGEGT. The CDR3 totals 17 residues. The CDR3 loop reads CASSYSLAGGDYNEQFF. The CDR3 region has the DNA TGTGCCAGCAGTTACTCGTTGGCGGGAGGGGACTACAATGAGCAGTTCTTC.

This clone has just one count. CDR3 amino acids: CASNAGVSGAEAFF. The CDR3 nucleotides read TGTGCCAGCAACGCGGGTGTGTCAGGGGCTGAAGCTTTCTTT. The rearrangement links TRBV4-2 to TRBJ1-1, with D possibly being TRBD1 (6 bases). This CDR3 contains 14 residues. Germline V CDR1 and CDR2: LGHNA, YNFKEQ. With 7 bases removed from V and 6 bases from J, the gap between germline ends came to 18 bases.